This TCR beta chain was retrieved from a study of blood T cell repertoires in COVID-19. Methods used by the authors: Reference gene primer amplification gave nucleated cell count estimates. Measured with immunoSEQ multiplex PCR; TCRdb has only the in-frame clones, and not every one. V and J calls and clone size follow that table, whereas D and trimming were derived from the DNA. This sample carries about 280,000 clones, approximately 91% of them seen once, and the ten largest clones take roughly 9%. Sequenced: peripheral blood. The clonotype was recovered from a man younger than 35 with active or convalescent COVID-19.

Here the CDR3 reads CASSQQRGAYNEQFF. CDR3 nucleotides: TGTGCCAGCAGCCAACAGCGGGGGGCCTACAATGAGCAGTTCTTC. The chain carries TRBV4-2 and TRBJ2-1; TRBD2 aligns across 9 bases. The CDR3 is made up of 15 amino acids. The J segment lost 2 bases and the V segment lost 2 bases, leaving 1 base of the junction unmatched. The germline V gene encodes CDR1 LGHNA and CDR2 YNFKEQ.